This T cell receptor beta chain is from a study of blood T cell repertoires in COVID-19. CDR1 is SGHNT and CDR2 is YYREEE in the germline V gene (reference sequence). This CDR3 is 15 amino acids long. The germline V and J ends were trimmed by 1 base and 7 bases, with 12 bases remaining between them. Repertoires were generated with immunoSEQ multiplex PCR, while TCRdb's copy carries only in-frame clones and drops some. The table records around 73,000 clones, 65% to 85% of them present only once. The rearrangement links TRBV5-4 to TRBJ1-6; D uncertain. The material sequenced was peripheral blood. This clonotype was sampled from an older woman with acute or convalescent COVID-19. For the CDR3, the DNA is TGTGCCAGCAGCTTGTGGGCCGGGGTCAATTCACCCCTCCACTTT. Encoded protein: CASSLWAGVNSPLHF.